These 25 T cell receptor beta chains were all obtained from the same sample, sequenced in a study of blood T cells in healthy people across ages. Together with a sample-barcoded 5' primer, a J-beta primer mix was included in a second PCR lasting roughly 6 to 12 cycles. Each CDR3 protein is one row after TCRdb ran MiXCR on the 5' RACE reads. The data hold fewer than 950,000 distinct CDR3 sequences, with 30% to 45% observed a single time. The source material was blood. These receptors originate from a man aged 18 to 30 in good health.

About this clonotype itself: At one boundary the junction diverges from the germline segment, which might be a read error. The chain has TRBV12-3 or TRBV12-4 and TRBJ2-3; tentative D call: TRBD1 (6 bases). The CDR3 is 12 residues long. CDR3: CASSFRTDPQYF. The CDR3 bases are TGTGCCAGCAGTTTCCGGACAGATCCGCAGTATTTT.

Only a few counts were recorded for this clonotype. The chain couples TRBV20-1 to TRBJ2-2; D is tentatively TRBD1 or TRBD2 (5 bases each). V gave up 2 bases and J gave up 7 bases, with 14 bases separating them. Germline V lookup: CDR1 DFQATT, CDR2 SNEGSKA (reference sequence). CDR3 length: 14 amino acids. The CDR3, as DNA: TGCAGTGCTAGAAGGGTCAGGGAGTTCGGGGAGCTGTTTTTT. The encoded protein is CSARRVREFGELFF.

This clonotype turned up a few times. V and J are TRBV29-1 and TRBJ2-1; D unclear. Germline V gives CDR1 SQVTM, CDR2 ANQGSEA. The CDR3 is made up of 12 amino acids. The V end was cut by 4 bases, the J end by 9 bases, with 13 bases between. CDR3 sequence reads: CSVASTRLEQFF. In nucleotides, the CDR3 is TGCAGCGTTGCTTCCACCAGACTTGAGCAGTTCTTC.

This clonotype occurred many times. The chain employs TRBV6-5 and TRBJ2-5, with D hard to call. Germline CDR1 is MNHEY and CDR2 is SVGAGI. The CDR3 consists of 13 residues. The V end was cut by 2 bases, the J end by 0 bases, with 4 bases between. The CDR3 sequence: CASSYEYQETQYF. As DNA, the CDR3 is TGTGCCAGCAGTTACGAGTACCAAGAGACCCAGTACTTC.

This clonotype was counted once. Just one base apart from a much larger clone, this may be a read error. This chain connects TRBV7-2 to TRBJ2-1, with D hard to call. Germline CDR1 SGHTA, CDR2 FQGNSA. Trimming removed 4 bases at V and 0 bases at J, with 10 bases between. This CDR3 has 15 amino acids. As DNA, the CDR3 is TGTGCCAGCAGCTACGTCCCGAGCTCCTACAATGAGCAGTTCTTC. It codes for CASSYVPSSYNEQFF.

With respect to this clonotype: A much larger clone is a single base away; this may be a read error. The chain joins TRBV10-3 to TRBJ1-2; D may be TRBD1 (6 bases). V was clipped by 3 bases and J by 2 bases, with 10 bases between them. The germline CDR1 and CDR2 sequences are ENHRY and SYGVKD. This CDR3 region has 14 residues. Here the CDR3 reads CAISDWTVNYGYTF. CDR3 DNA: TGTGCCATCAGTGACTGGACAGTCAACTATGGCTACACCTTC.

V is TRBV7-9 and J is TRBJ1-4; possibly TRBD1 for D (6 bases). Trimming removed 4 bases at V and 8 bases at J, with 17 bases between. CDR1 SEHNR and CDR2 FQNEAQ come from the germline V gene (reference sequence). The CDR3 runs 15 residues. The chain's CDR3 is CASSSLAGVDEKLFF. The CDR3 nucleotides are TGTGCCAGCAGCTCCCTGGCAGGGGTGGACGAAAAACTGTTTTTT.

This clonotype was found many times. The chain carries TRBV2 and TRBJ2-3; D is tentatively TRBD1 or TRBD2 (5 bases each). Deletions cut 6 bases from V and 1 base from J, with 8 bases between. Germline CDR1 is SNHLY and CDR2 is FYNNEI. The CDR3 spans 13 residues. DNA for the CDR3: TGTGCCAGCAGCAGGGACGGCACAGATACGCAGTATTTT. It yields the protein CASSRDGTDTQYF. Full variable domain (rest looked up from reference TRBV2 and TRBJ2-3): EPEVTQTPSHQVTQMGQEVILRCVPISNHLYFYWYRQILGQKVEFLVSFYNNEISEKSEIFDDQFSVERPDGSNFTLKIRSTKLEDSAMYFCASSRDGTDTQYFGPGTRLTVL.

The J gene is TRBJ2-5, the V gene TRBV3-1, with D uncertain. CDR1 is LGHDT, CDR2 YNNKEL, per germline (reference sequence). The ends were cut back, 0 bases at V and 4 bases at J, with 12 bases in the middle. There are 15 residues in the CDR3. The CDR3, as DNA: TGTGCCAGCAGCCAAGATATGACCCATCGAGAGACCCAGTACTTC. Its protein product is CASSQDMTHRETQYF.

Only a few counts were recorded for this clonotype. J is TRBJ1-6 and V is TRBV30; the D gene is possibly TRBD1 (6 bases). Trimming pared 4 bases from V and 10 bases from J, leaving 11 bases between. Germline V CDR1 and CDR2: GTSNPN, SVGIG (reference sequence). The CDR3 consists of 12 residues. In DNA, the CDR3 is TGTGCCTGGATGATCGGGGGCTCACCCCTCCACTTT. It codes for CAWMIGGSPLHF.

On this clonotype: Germline and junction disagree at one end, which may indicate a read error. The chain recombines TRBV4-3 with TRBJ2-3; TRBD1 aligns across 8 bases. The CDR3 totals 16 residues. CDR1 is LGHNA and CDR2 is YSLEER in the germline V gene. DNA of the CDR3: TGCGCCAGCAGCCAGGTCCCAGGGGGCCCCGCAGAGACGCAGTATTTT. This gives the protein CASSQVPGGPAETQYF.

This chain uses TRBV20-1 with TRBJ1-5; D uncertain. CDR1 and CDR2 (germline): DFQATT, SNEGSKA (reference sequence). This CDR3 has 16 amino acids. V was cut by 0 bases and J by 0 bases, with 12 bases left in between. The CDR3 DNA follows: TGCAGTGCTAGAGATCGGTCAGGCAATAGCAATCAGCCCCAGCATTTT. Protein product: CSARDRSGNSNQPQHF.

CDR3 residues: CASSQDCGPQGETQYF. The CDR3 DNA follows: TGCGCCAGCAGCCAAGACTGTGGGCCCCAGGGAGAGACCCAGTACTTC. V usage is TRBV4-3 and J usage is TRBJ2-5; tentatively, D is TRBD1 (5 bases). The V and J ends lost 0 bases and 4 bases respectively, with 15 bases between them. The CDR3 has 16 amino acids. Germline CDR1 LGHNA, CDR2 YSLEER.

This clonotype appeared a few times. As DNA, the CDR3 is TGCAGTGCTAGTGCGGTTTCCGATACGCAGTATTTT. Its translation: CSASAVSDTQYF. The chain carries TRBV20-1 and TRBJ2-3, with unresolved D. V was cut by 3 bases and J by 6 bases, with 10 bases left in between. CDR3 size: 12 residues. Germline CDR1 DFQATT, CDR2 SNEGSKA (reference sequence).

The chain employs TRBV6-5 and TRBJ1-5; D gene unclear. With 1 base removed from V and 2 bases from J, the gap between germline ends came to 18 bases. Looked up from germline, CDR1 is MNHEY and CDR2 is SVGAGI. CDR3 length equals 18 residues. The CDR3 DNA is TGTGCCAGCAGTTACTTCTCCCCTAGGGAAACCGGCAATCAGCCCCAGCATTTT. Encoded protein: CASSYFSPRETGNQPQHF.

This clonotype was seen a handful of times. This chain connects TRBV4-1 to TRBJ1-1; D gene uncertain. With 4 bases removed from V and 4 bases from J, the gap between germline ends came to 19 bases. This CDR3 comprises 16 residues. The V gene's germline CDR1 is MGHRA and CDR2 YSYEKL. The CDR3 DNA reads TGCGCCAGCAGCCTACCCCGAGGCCGGTCGGCCACTGAAGCTTTCTTT. Amino acid sequence: CASSLPRGRSATEAFF.

This clonotype was counted only a few times. This chain connects TRBV20-1 to TRBJ1-1; D might be TRBD1 (6 bases). The CDR3 has 14 amino acids. CDR1 is DFQATT, CDR2 SNEGSKA, per germline (reference sequence). Trimming took off 3 bases at V and 1 base at J, with 12 bases between the two ends. CDR3 sequence: CSARTTGKNTEAFF. The CDR3 DNA is TGCAGTGCTAGGACGACAGGAAAGAACACTGAAGCTTTCTTT.

In this sample, this clonotype turned up a few times. This chain connects TRBV12-3 or TRBV12-4 to TRBJ1-2; the match to TRBD1 covers 7 bases. The CDR3 has 12 amino acids. Trimming took 6 bases from V and 6 from J; bases not matched to a gene: 4. The chain's CDR3 is CASSRGQDGYTF. The CDR3 nucleotides are TGTGCCAGCAGCCGAGGACAGGATGGCTACACCTTC.

V is TRBV4-2 and J is TRBJ1-1; D is undetermined. Deletions cut 2 bases from V and 3 bases from J, with 7 bases between. Germline CDR1 reads LGHNA; CDR2 reads YNFKEQ. The CDR3 spans 13 residues. The CDR3 nucleotides read TGTGCCAGCAGCCAACCTGGGGACACTGAAGCTTTCTTT. Its translation: CASSQPGDTEAFF.

This clonotype was recorded at least ten times. The chain employs TRBV6-2 or TRBV6-3 and TRBJ2-7; D gene unclear. Germline CDR1 MNHEY, CDR2 SVGEGT. The V and J ends lost 0 bases and 4 bases respectively, with 16 bases between them. The CDR3 length is 16 residues. The CDR3 region has the DNA TGTGCCAGCAGTTACTCGTTAACAAAGAATGATTACGAGCAGTACTTC. It translates to CASSYSLTKNDYEQYF.

CDR3 DNA sequence: TGCAGCGTTGAAGGGTACGGAGATGAGCAGTTCTTC. Protein product: CSVEGYGDEQFF. The chain recombines TRBV29-1 with TRBJ2-1; the D is unclear. V lost 1 base and J 8 bases, leaving 9 bases between the germline ends. Per the germline V gene, CDR1 is SQVTM and CDR2 is ANQGSEA. The CDR3 covers 12 residues.

A few counts support this clonotype. A single base separates this from a much larger clone, so it may be a read error. The V and J genes are TRBV12-3 or TRBV12-4 and TRBJ1-2; TRBD1 matches at 7 bases. With V trimmed by 5 bases and J by 8 bases, 11 bases remained unmatched. The CDR3 has 14 residues. CDR3 sequence: CASSVNRQGGGYTF. CDR3 coding DNA: TGTGCCAGCAGTGTTAACCGACAGGGAGGAGGCTACACCTTC.

This clonotype was recorded at least ten times. V gene TRBV2 combines with J gene TRBJ2-7, with D possibly TRBD1 on 5 matching bases. This CDR3 is 12 amino acids long. CDR1 and CDR2 from the germline V gene are SNHLY and FYNNEI. V lost 10 bases to trimming and J lost 0 bases, with 10 bases between them. In nucleotides, the CDR3 is TGTGCCACGCTTGACAGCTCCTACGAGCAGTACTTC. It translates to CATLDSSYEQYF.

On this clonotype: A much bigger clone sits one base away, suggesting this may be a read error. The rearrangement links TRBV20-1 to TRBJ1-2; D remains ambiguous. V lost 4 bases to trimming and J lost 4 bases, with 16 bases between them. The CDR3 totals 14 residues. Germline values: CDR1 DFQATT, CDR2 SNEGSKA (reference sequence). The CDR3, as DNA: TGCAGTGCTATCCCGGATGGGGTCAGCTATGGCTACACCTTC. Translated: CSAIPDGVSYGYTF.

This clonotype came up many times. V gene TRBV2 combines with J gene TRBJ2-1; 9 bases map to TRBD1. There are 16 residues in the CDR3. From germline, CDR1 is SNHLY and CDR2 FYNNEI. The J segment lost 0 bases and the V segment lost 7 bases, leaving 7 bases of the junction unmatched. CDR3 in DNA: TGTGCCAGCATGTCTGGGACAGGGAGCTCCTACAATGAGCAGTTCTTC. Residues: CASMSGTGSSYNEQFF. Together with reference TRBV2 and TRBJ2-1, the CDR3 gives the full variable domain: EPEVTQTPSHQVTQMGQEVILRCVPISNHLYFYWYRQILGQKVEFLVSFYNNEISEKSEIFDDQFSVERPDGSNFTLKIRSTKLEDSAMYFCASMSGTGSSYNEQFFGPGTRLTVL.